This T cell receptor beta chain was obtained from a study of cytomegalovirus exposure and HLA in healthy donors (dated by TCRdb to about 2017). For context, the study as a whole: An earlier analysis of roughly 610 of the donors reported under 300 Gb of sequence data and 117 million unique TCR beta sequences obtained from around 170 million T cells. Typing coverage varied by locus: roughly 629-630 donors for A, B, C, DRB1 and DQB1; roughly 510 for DQA1; about 570 for DPA1; fewer than 480 for DPB1. An earlier analysis of approximately 500 of the donors applied high-throughput TCR beta sequencing to assess whether each TCR beta V gene segment acted as functional or pseudogenic. Class I and class II HLA loci were covered by the typing at four-digit resolution. Of the roughly 410 genotyped donors, 70% to 90% were placed in the genetic ancestry cluster associated with self-reported Caucasian donors. A later analysis re-analyzed previously published TCR beta repertoires from 550 to 700 donors and added high-resolution HLA genotyping to study TCR occurrence patterns. The study aimed to test whether cataloging public T cell receptors could reveal signatures of past pathogen exposure. Donor age, sex, ethnicity and CMV serostatus were compiled together with the repertoire data. A later genetic analysis used genome-wide SNP genotypes for about 60% of the 666 donors, treating that subset as a discovery cohort. Rather than using new phenotypic data, the later analysis identified candidate immune exposures from TCR beta sequences and from how often those sequences occurred across donors. All discovery cohort repertoires had been generated using a single sequencing platform. In addition to the first cohort of 666 subjects, a separate validation cohort of 130 or so different subjects was used. Five DR-DQ haplotypes were handled as single units for association and clustering, since linkage in the cohort was strong. The study used immunosequencing to profile the T cell repertoires of approximately 650 subjects and linked those repertoires to cytomegalovirus serostatus. Approximately 300 gigabases of sequencing data and 70 million to 95 million unique TCR sequences made up an early release that covered some 640 HLA-typed donors. Among some 400 genotyped donors of the cohort, an average of approximately 240,000 unique TCR beta nucleotide sequences were sequenced per donor, roughly 20% of them non-productive. High-throughput TCR immunosequencing, statistical association of individual TCRs with disease status, and machine learning were combined to predict cytomegalovirus infection status. Paper-wide results and their limitations: In a later analysis, the rate of TCR association differed among HLA loci, with DRB1 alleles having the most associated TCRs and HLA-C alleles having the fewest. It was suggested by the authors that the approach could potentially be generalized to other disease states and immunological phenotypes. Correlated functional status among segregating V segments might reflect linkage disequilibrium, but an unknown experimental factor could not be ruled out. Because the 87-base-pair reads could not distinguish some IMGT-functional V segments, including TRBV6-2 and TRBV6-3, those segments were excluded. In vitro tests confirmed that a few of the cytomegalovirus-associated TCR beta chains recognize cytomegalovirus antigens. The earlier analysis of around 600 of the donors excluded over 15 rarely observed V segments, including chromosome 9 orphons, because counts were too low. A later analysis found that most CMV-associated TCR beta chains appeared HLA-restricted, with HLA associations seemingly driven largely by CMV exposure. Most TCR sequences were observed very rarely across donors, whereas some public TCRs were present in many individuals. According to a later analysis, parvovirus B19, influenza, CMV and Epstein-Barr virus appeared linked to several top co-occurrence clusters. This cohort had only TCR beta chains sequenced, and the lack of alpha or paired-chain data limited which features could be detected. A later genetic analysis reported fewer N-insertions in productive TCRs among donors in an Asian-associated ancestry cluster than the roughly 620-donor mean. Specific HLA alleles were associated with more than 15,000 TCR beta sequences at a false discovery rate of 0.05 in a later analysis. Cytomegalovirus status was reported to be diagnosed by the classifier with high specificity and sensitivity in both the original and validation cohorts. In a later analysis, HLA-associated TCR beta chains were found to be more clonally expanded and to have lower generation probabilities than equally common non-associated chains. A further reported finding was that TCR beta sequences accurately predicted the HLA-A and HLA-B alleles for most subjects in the first cohort. An association between a missense DCLRE1C variant and V-gene and J-gene trimming of TCR beta chains was found in a later genetic analysis and replicated in an independent cohort. A cluster of highly shared sequence variants was judged likely to represent a technical artifact of the sequencing pipeline. Sequencing depth was assumed to be roughly uniform across donors in the presence/absence analyses, though that assumption may not hold. When HLA alleles, especially DR and DQ, strongly co-occurred, attributing TCR associations to individual alleles was difficult. For the cohort, immune exposure information was limited to CMV serostatus. The study gave a list of 150 to 200 TCR beta chains associated with cytomegalovirus. Because HLA typing was missing for some donors at each locus, association tests included only the typed subset. In an earlier analysis of approximately 590 of the donors, most TCR beta V segments appeared in productive rearrangements about 87% or about 30% of the time, broadly matching IMGT annotations.

In total, 500 to 700 healthy bone marrow donors made up the cohort. Cohort members were all nominally healthy when sampled, although unrecorded immune exposures were likely present. CMV serostatus was recorded as positive for some 300 and negative for about 50% of the 666 cohort members, whereas no CMV serostatus was recorded for the donor in question. Every donor gave a peripheral blood sample, and the peripheral blood mononuclear cells from that sample were used for TCR beta sequencing. Genomic DNA was extracted from the blood cell samples with the Qiagen DNeasy Blood Extraction Kit. A few counts support this clone. Its antigen is unknown. Base qualities are missing; no much larger clone stands one base away. The CDR3 holds 14 amino acids from the cysteine to the phenylalanine. The retained sequence is limited to the CDR3, 42 bases, with the frame set at the first base. The V end gives up 3 bases and the J end 5 bases, leaving 4 bases in the junction not matched to a gene. For CDR1 and CDR2, the germline V gene lists MGHDK and SYGVNS.

The library was obtained by the immunoSEQ multiplex PCR assay. A mixture of 60 forward primers for TCR Vbeta segments and 13 reverse primers for TCR Jbeta segments was used in the multiplex PCR. The CDR3 region of rearranged TCR beta genes was amplified from genomic DNA with a multiplex PCR assay. The amplified TCR beta libraries were sequenced on the Illumina HiSeq System as 87-base-pair reads. The published analysis was carried out like this. A later analysis counted 65 million to 90 million unique TCR beta chains across the 670 or so repertoires, and around 9.9 million of these chains were shared by at least two donors. To remove PCR and sequencing errors, raw reads were error-corrected and collapsed into unique sequences using a nearest-neighbor algorithm that merged closely related sequences. Alignment of CDR3 sequences to IMGT reference sequences was used to assign V, D and J gene segments. For a sequence to be retained, a match of at least six nucleotides was required to both a V gene segment and a J gene segment. A rearrangement counted as productive if the CDR3 had no stop codons and remained in frame with V and J, and every other rearrangement counted as non-productive. Following IMGT convention, CDR3 was defined as the stretch from the second conserved V-encoded cysteine to the conserved J-encoded phenylalanine. In an earlier analysis of approximately 500 of the donors, sequences lacking an unambiguous match to a single V gene segment were excluded. In an earlier analysis of some 590 of the donors, a V segment was called functional when productive rearrangements were above 56.7%, and segregating when the standard deviation between donors exceeded 5%. A statistical classification framework was built for diagnosing cytomegalovirus status from the catalog of TCR beta chain sequences. In a later analysis, V and J genes were assigned by comparing TCR nucleotide sequences against IMGT/GENE-DB human TR gene sequences. The TCRdist pipeline was used in a later analysis to assign CDR3 sequences and most-parsimonious VDJ recombination scenarios. In a later analysis, each TCR beta chain was defined by its CDR3 amino acid sequence together with its V-gene family, and reads without a unique V-gene family were excluded. As a way to deal with suspected cross-contamination and a sequencing artifact, a later analysis dropped 450 to 600 nucleotide sequences that were highly shared and had low generation probability. A later analysis calculated a clonal expansion index for each public chain from normalized within-repertoire ranks of inferred template counts. A later analysis computed generation probabilities with a VDJ recombination model fitted to out-of-frame rearrangements, and checked the results against IGoR. In a later analysis, TCR-TCR, TCR-HLA and TCR-CMV co-occurrence was scored with hypergeometric tests, and a repertoire-size bias correction was applied to TCR pairs. In a later analysis, false discovery rates were estimated by permuting HLA or CMV assignments 20 times. In a later analysis, co-occurring TCRs were grouped with DBSCAN, and TCRdist sequence similarity was added when clustering was performed within HLA-allele-positive subsets. For co-occurrence clustering, repertoires with fewer than 30,000 or more than 120,000 public chains were excluded, along with roughly 5 repertoires with anomalous nucleotide sharing. TCRdb carries this immuneACCESS record with in-frame sequences only. Its versions omit some clonotypes, under half of them owing to an unresolved V gene in the studies checked, with the rest unexplained. V and J calls and clone size are as listed in that table; D and trimming were resolved from the DNA. This sample lists 100,000 or so clones; 55% to 80% were detected once. The leading ten clones occupy more than 4.5% of the sample.

This TCR derives from a human donor in good health. Sequenced input: PBMCs. The rearranged chain carries TRBV25-1 and TRBJ2-1; 7 of the junction bases match TRBD2. The CDR3 protein: CASSDPTSHNEQFF. The DNA is as follows: TGTGCCAGCAGTGACCCGACTAGCCACAATGAGCAGTTCTTC.